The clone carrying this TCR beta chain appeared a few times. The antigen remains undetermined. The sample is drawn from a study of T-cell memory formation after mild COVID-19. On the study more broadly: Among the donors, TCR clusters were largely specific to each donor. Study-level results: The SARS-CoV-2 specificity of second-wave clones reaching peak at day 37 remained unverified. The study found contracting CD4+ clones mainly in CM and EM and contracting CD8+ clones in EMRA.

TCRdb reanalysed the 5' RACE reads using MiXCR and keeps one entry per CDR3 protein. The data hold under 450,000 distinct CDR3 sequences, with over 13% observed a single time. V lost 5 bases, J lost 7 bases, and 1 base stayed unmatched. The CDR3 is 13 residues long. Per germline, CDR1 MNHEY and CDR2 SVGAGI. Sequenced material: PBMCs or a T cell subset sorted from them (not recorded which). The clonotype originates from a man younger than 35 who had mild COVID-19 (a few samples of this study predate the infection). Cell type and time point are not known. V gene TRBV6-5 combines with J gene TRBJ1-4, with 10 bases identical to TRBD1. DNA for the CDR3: TGTGCCAGCAGTGACAGGGGGCGTGAAAAACTGTTTTTT. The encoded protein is CASSDRGREKLFF.